This entry concerns a single T cell receptor (beta chain). This clonotype has at least ten counts. The antigen it recognizes is unknown. No much larger clone is present one base from it, and per-base qualities are unavailable. The sample comes from a study of neurological immune-mediated disorders (dated by TCRdb to between 2018 and 2021). Regarding the study in general: Peripheral blood TCR-beta repertoires from patients with HTLV-I-associated myelopathy (HAM/TSP), patients with multiple sclerosis, and healthy controls were compared in the study using UMI-based sequencing. Longitudinal samples, technical triplicates and paired sorted CD4+ and CD8+ T-cell subsets, alongside PBMC samples, were included among the approximately 110 TCR-beta libraries. The cohort comprised 60 to 75 subjects: about 15 HAM/TSP patients, 34 multiple sclerosis patients and 20 healthy controls.

cDNA was synthesized by template-switch 5'RACE using a primer with a 10-nucleotide random unique molecular identifier that tagged each TCR transcript. Every sequencing run covered 15-18 subjects and yielded more than 170 million TCR-beta sequences. The RNeasy kit was used for extraction of total RNA. The KAPA Real-time Library Amplification kit was used to amplify TCR-beta VDJ regions with primers for the TCR constant region and the 5'RACE anchor. Sample indexes and Illumina adaptors were added in a first PCR, after which library yield was increased in a second PCR. After purification with Ampure beads, the TCR product of roughly 650 bp was size-selected on a 2% E-gel SizeSelection system. Before pooling, libraries had their quality checked on a Bioanalyzer, their concentration measured with Qubit, and their quantity determined with the Kapa Library Quantification kit. An Illumina HiSeq 2500 sequenced the libraries paired-end 2 x 150 bp. To increase sequence diversity, about 23-30% phiX was spiked into each library pool. For the original study's pipeline: The quality-filtered reads were processed with the UMI-based MiGEC pipeline, whose error correction step removed more than 90% of the raw TCR sequences. IMGT germline references were used for alignment of VDJ genes, and clonotypes were defined by a unique CDR3 amino acid sequence together with V-J genes. VDJtools evaluated clonal expansion, Shannon diversity and CDR3 relatedness (CalcPairwiseDistances, ClusterSamples); CLCbio workbench built phylogenetic trees. A clone was classed as expanded if it had 8 or more unique UMIs, a cutoff based on coefficient-of-variation modelling across technical triplicates. Using fastp at Q25 and MiXCR, TCRdb reprocessed the public reads and kept productive beta chains. Rows with one shared CDR3 protein collapse into an entry with the most common genes and DNA. The V and J calls come from TCRdb's annotation, not from the publication. For this sample the table gives approximately 77,000 distinct CDR3 sequences, of which roughly 9.9% were detected only once. About 1.7% of the sample is held by the ten biggest clonotypes.

Paper-wide results and their limitations: The highest TCR clonal expansion was observed in HAM/TSP patients, whereas the lowest was observed in MS patients, even when compared with healthy controls. Across subjects, expanded clones never shared an identical CDR3 amino acid sequence, which suggests that the TCR-beta repertoires in every group were private.

The healthy controls were volunteers from a blood bank in Maryland, USA. For unsorted PBMC libraries, 2 million PBMCs were used after storage in RNAlater at -80 degrees C until RNA extraction. PBMCs were separated from peripheral blood using Ficoll-Hypaque density gradient centrifugation and then cryopreserved in liquid nitrogen. Sequenced input: PBMCs. The clonotype originates from a man in his fifties or sixties in good health.

This receptor has the CDR3 CASQTGTEHWGTGELFF. DNA sequence: TGTGCCAGCCAGACAGGGACTGAACATTGGGGCACCGGGGAGCTGTTTTTT. The sequence is built from TRBV7-9 and TRBJ2-2; TRBD1 is possibly the D segment (7 matching bases). The germline V gene encodes CDR1 SEHNR and CDR2 FQNEAQ (reference sequence). V loses 8 bases, J loses 4 bases, and the germline ends lie 23 bases apart. Spanning cysteine to phenylalanine, the CDR3 consists of 17 amino acids. Left in the record is the CDR3 DNA by itself, 51 bases read in frame from the first base.